This T cell receptor beta chain appears in the sequencing data of a study of T cell responses to AZD1222 COVID-19 vaccine. Notes on the study in general: At study baseline, merely several AZD1222 recipients were seropositive.

CDR3 length equals 12 residues. Germline CDR1 is MDHEN and CDR2 is SYDVKM. V was cut by 7 bases and J by 6 bases, with 13 bases left in between. Points on this clone: Its antigen remains unidentified.

The repertoire was sequenced with immunoSEQ multiplex PCR; TCRdb's copy has only in-frame clones and lacks some. The sample records about 140,000 clones, approximately 83% being singletons. The origin of this receptor is an adult in good health. V gene TRBV28 combines with J gene TRBJ2-7; D not certain. Sequencing used peripheral blood, obtained on day 0 of AZD1222 vaccination. The CDR3 region is CASTNRMAEQYF. The DNA of the CDR3 is TGTGCCAGCACTAACCGGATGGCCGAGCAGTACTTC.